This TCR beta chain was observed in a study of T cells in Graves' hyperthyroidism and ophthalmopathy. Study-level points and caveats: Among thyroid clonotypes expanded above 0.001, most also appeared in blood.

The V end was cut by 8 bases, the J end by 1 base, with 10 bases between. The CDR3 contains 13 residues. The germline CDR1 and CDR2 sequences are MDHEN and SYDVKM. TCR beta CDR3 regions were amplified from RNA. The TCR CDR3 was amplified in a first-round RT-PCR using the HTBI primer set. TCRdb ran MiXCR on the multiplex PCR reads and lists one entry per CDR3 protein. Here the sample spans a few hundred thousand distinct CDR3 sequences, about 15% being singletons. Of note for this clonotype: The antigen is not known.

The TCR comes from a woman in her twenties or thirties with Graves' hyperthyroidism. Sequenced input: blood. The chain combines TRBV28 with TRBJ2-3; D is perhaps TRBD2 (7 bases). This chain's CDR3 is CASGRGGTDTQYF. As DNA, the CDR3 is TGTGCCAGCGGGAGGGGGGGCACAGATACGCAGTATTTT.